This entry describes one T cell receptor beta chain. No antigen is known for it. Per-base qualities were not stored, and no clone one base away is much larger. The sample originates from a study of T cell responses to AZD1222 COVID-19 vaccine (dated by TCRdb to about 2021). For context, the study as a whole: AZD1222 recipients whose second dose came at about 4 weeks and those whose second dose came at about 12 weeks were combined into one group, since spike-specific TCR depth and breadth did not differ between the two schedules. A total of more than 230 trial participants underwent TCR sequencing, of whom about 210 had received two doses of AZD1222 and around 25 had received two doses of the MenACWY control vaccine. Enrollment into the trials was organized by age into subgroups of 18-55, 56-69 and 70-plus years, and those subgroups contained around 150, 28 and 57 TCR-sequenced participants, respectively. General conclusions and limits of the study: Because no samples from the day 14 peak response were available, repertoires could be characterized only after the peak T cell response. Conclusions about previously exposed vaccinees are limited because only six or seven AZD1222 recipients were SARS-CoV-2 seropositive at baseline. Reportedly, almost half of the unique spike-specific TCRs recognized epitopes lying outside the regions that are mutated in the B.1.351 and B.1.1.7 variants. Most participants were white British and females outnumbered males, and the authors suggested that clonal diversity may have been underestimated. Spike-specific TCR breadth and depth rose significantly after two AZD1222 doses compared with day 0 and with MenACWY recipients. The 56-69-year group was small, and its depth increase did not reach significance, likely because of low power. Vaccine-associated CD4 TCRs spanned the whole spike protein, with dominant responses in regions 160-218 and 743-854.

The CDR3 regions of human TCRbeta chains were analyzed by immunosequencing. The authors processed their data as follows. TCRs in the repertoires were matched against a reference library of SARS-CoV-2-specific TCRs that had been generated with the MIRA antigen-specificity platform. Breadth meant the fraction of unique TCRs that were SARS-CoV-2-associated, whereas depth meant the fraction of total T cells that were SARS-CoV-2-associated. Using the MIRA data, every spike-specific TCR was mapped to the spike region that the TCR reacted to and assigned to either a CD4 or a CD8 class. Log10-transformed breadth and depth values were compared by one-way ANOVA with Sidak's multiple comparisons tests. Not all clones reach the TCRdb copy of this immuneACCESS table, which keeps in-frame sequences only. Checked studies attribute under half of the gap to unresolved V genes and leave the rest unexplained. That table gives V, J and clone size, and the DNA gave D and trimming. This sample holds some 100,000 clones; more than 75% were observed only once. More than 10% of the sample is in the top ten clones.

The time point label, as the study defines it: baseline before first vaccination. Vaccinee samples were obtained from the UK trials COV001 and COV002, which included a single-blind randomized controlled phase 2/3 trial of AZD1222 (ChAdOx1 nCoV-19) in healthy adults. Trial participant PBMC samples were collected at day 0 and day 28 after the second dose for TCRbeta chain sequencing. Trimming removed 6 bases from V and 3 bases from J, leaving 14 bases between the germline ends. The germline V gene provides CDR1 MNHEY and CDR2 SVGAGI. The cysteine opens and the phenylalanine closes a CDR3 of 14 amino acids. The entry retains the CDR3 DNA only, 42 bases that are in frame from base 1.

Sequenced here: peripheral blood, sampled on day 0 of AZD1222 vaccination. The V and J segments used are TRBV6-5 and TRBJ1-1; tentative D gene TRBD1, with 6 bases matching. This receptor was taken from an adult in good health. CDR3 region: CASSPDRLYTEAFF. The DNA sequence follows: TGTGCCAGCAGCCCGGACAGATTGTACACTGAAGCTTTCTTT.